These 4 T cell receptor beta chains were all obtained from the same sample, sequenced in a study of blood T cells in healthy people across ages. A second PCR of 7 to 11 cycles used a sample-barcoded 5' primer and a J-beta primer mix. TCRdb re-derived calls from the 5' RACE reads in MiXCR, one entry per CDR3 protein. This sample has about 590,000 distinct CDR3 sequences, with 25% to 30% found just once. The sample taken for sequencing was blood. All receptors come from a woman aged 80 or older in good health.

The chain links TRBV28 to TRBJ2-1, with 16 bases identical to TRBD2. The tail of the sequence fits TRBJ2-7 better, so the J call may be wrong. The CDR3 sequence is 19 residues long. Germline CDR1 reads MDHEN; CDR2 reads SYDVKM. CDR3 sequence (DNA): TGTGCCAGCAGTTCCTCCGTGGGACTAGCGGGGGGGCGTTACAATGAGCAGTACTTC. Translation: CASSSSVGLAGGRYNEQYF.

The rearrangement links TRBV15 to TRBJ2-5; the match to TRBD2 covers 12 bases. V was pared by 1 base and J by 6 bases, with 6 bases of the junction left unmatched. The germline V gene has CDR1 LNHNV and CDR2 YYDKDF (reference sequence). The CDR3 has 16 residues. The CDR3 sequence: CATSRVGLAGTKTQYF. Written as DNA, the CDR3 is TGTGCCACCAGCAGAGTCGGACTAGCGGGGACAAAGACCCAGTACTTC.

The table lists this clonotype with many counts. The chain joins TRBV20-1 to TRBJ2-1; D unresolved. This CDR3 contains 12 residues. Trimming stripped 7 bases from V and 5 bases from J, with 12 bases between. Germline lookup yields CDR1 DFQATT and CDR2 SNEGSKA (reference sequence). CDR3 bases: TGCAGTGTCGTGCACCGGAACAATGAGCAGTTCTTC. The encoded protein is CSVVHRNNEQFF.

This clonotype was picked up many times. The rearrangement uses TRBV20-1 and TRBJ2-3; D may be TRBD2 (6 bases). There are 16 residues in the CDR3. V gave up 0 bases and J gave up 0 bases, with 13 bases separating them. Germline V gene sequence: CDR1 DFQATT, CDR2 SNEGSKA (reference sequence). The CDR3 DNA follows: TGCAGTGCTAGAGAATTTGGGGGGAAGAGCACAGATACGCAGTATTTT. Protein sequence: CSAREFGGKSTDTQYF.